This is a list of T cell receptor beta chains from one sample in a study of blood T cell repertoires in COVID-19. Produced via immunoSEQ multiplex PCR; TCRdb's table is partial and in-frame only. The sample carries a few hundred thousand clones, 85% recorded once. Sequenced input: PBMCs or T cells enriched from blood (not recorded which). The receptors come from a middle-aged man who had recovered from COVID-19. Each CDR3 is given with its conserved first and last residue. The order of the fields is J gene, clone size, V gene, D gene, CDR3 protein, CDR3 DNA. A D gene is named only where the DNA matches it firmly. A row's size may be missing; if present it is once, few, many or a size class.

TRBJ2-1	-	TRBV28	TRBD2	CASSLTGRNEQFF	TGTGCCAGCAGTTTAACCGGGAGGAATGAGCAGTTCTTC
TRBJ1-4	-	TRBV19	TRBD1	CASSPPWGTGGEKLFF	TGTGCCAGTAGTCCCCCGTGGGGGACAGGGGGTGAAAAACTGTTTTTT
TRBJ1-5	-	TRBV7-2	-	CASSFLQGQPQHF	TGTGCCAGCAGCTTCTTACAGGGACAGCCCCAGCATTTT
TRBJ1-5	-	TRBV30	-	CAWSHGRTGIRIGNQPQHF	TGTGCCTGGAGCCACGGACGTACAGGGATAAGAATTGGCAATCAGCCCCAGCATTTT
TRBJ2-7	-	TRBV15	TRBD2	CATSGRKNGTSGPYEQYF	TGTGCCACCAGCGGGCGTAAAAACGGGACTAGCGGACCCTACGAGCAGTACTTC
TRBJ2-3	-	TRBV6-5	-	CASSYSLGAPDTQYF	TGTGCCAGCAGTTACTCTCTAGGGGCGCCAGATACGCAGTATTTT
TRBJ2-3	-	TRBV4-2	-	CASSQDLHRTTDTQYF	TGTGCCAGCAGCCAAGATTTACACAGAACCACAGATACGCAGTATTTT
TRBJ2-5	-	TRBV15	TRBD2	CATSREVLASGRPPYF	TGTGCCACCAGCAGAGAGGTTTTGGCTAGCGGGAGACCGCCGTACTTC
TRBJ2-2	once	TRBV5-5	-	CASSGAEARLGELFF	TGTGCCAGCAGCGGAGCGGAGGCCCGGTTGGGGGAGCTGTTTTTT
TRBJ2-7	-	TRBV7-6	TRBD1	CASSNRGDYEQYF	TGTGCCAGCAGTAACAGGGGTGATTACGAGCAGTACTTC
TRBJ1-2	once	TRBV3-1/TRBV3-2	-	CASSQGSPNYGYTF	TGTGCCAGCAGCCAAGGCAGTCCTAACTATGGCTACACCTTC
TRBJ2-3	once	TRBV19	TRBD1	CASSKGQTDTQYF	TGTGCCAGTAGTAAGGGACAGACAGATACGCAGTATTTT
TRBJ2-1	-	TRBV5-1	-	CASSATMSSYNEQFF	TGCGCCAGCAGCGCGACTATGAGCTCCTACAATGAGCAGTTCTTC
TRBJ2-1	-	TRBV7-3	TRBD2	CASSAGTSGWNEQFF	TGTGCCAGCAGCGCTGGGACTAGCGGGTGGAATGAGCAGTTCTTC
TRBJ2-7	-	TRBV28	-	CASSPLNEQYF	TGTGCCAGCAGTCCTCTTAACGAGCAGTACTTC
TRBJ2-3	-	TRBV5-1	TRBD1	CASSPGQGVGTDTQYF	TGCGCCAGCAGCCCCGGACAGGGGGTGGGCACAGATACGCAGTATTTT
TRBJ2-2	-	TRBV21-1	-	CASTSQGRGELFF	TGTGCCAGCACCTCCCAGGGGCGCGGGGAGCTGTTTTTT
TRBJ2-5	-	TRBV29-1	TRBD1	CSGQGAAQETQYF	TGCAGCGGACAGGGGGCGGCTCAAGAGACCCAGTACTTC
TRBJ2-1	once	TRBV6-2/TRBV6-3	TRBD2	CASSPGGRAYNEQFF	TGTGCCAGCAGCCCCGGAGGGAGGGCCTACAATGAGCAGTTCTTC
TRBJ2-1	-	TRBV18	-	CASSTRGTSSGRYNEQFF	TGTGCCAGCTCAACCAGGGGGACCTCTAGCGGGCGTTACAATGAGCAGTTCTTC
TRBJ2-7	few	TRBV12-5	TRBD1	CASGLAGGNEQYF	TGTGCTAGTGGTTTGGCAGGGGGTAACGAGCAGTACTTC
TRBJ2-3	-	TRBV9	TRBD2	CASSLGDGRAKDTQYF	TGTGCCAGCAGCCTAGGCGACGGGAGGGCCAAAGATACGCAGTATTTT
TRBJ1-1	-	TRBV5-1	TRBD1	CASGPYRTGGEAFF	TGCGCCAGCGGACCCTACAGAACAGGGGGAGAAGCTTTCTTT
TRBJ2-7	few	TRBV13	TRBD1	CASSLYILGQGSHEQYF	TGTGCCAGCAGCCTGTATATACTGGGACAGGGTAGCCACGAGCAGTACTTC
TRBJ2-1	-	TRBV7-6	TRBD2	CASSLVAASGIEEALYNEQFF	TGTGCCAGCAGCTTAGTAGCGGCTAGCGGAATAGAAGAAGCCCTTTACAATGAGCAGTTCTTC
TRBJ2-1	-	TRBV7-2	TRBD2	CASSLSASGYNEQFF	TGTGCCAGCAGCTTATCGGCTAGCGGTTACAATGAGCAGTTCTTC
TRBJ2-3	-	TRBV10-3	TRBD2	CAAGLAGEIEETDTQYF	TGTGCCGCCGGACTAGCGGGAGAGATCGAGGAAACAGATACGCAGTATTTT